Included here is one T cell receptor beta chain sequence, with context. Its antigen remains unidentified. This sample includes further DNA sequences coding for the same CDR3. This record comes from a study of shared clonotypes between healthy human individuals. Study-wide results and caveats: Among the subsets, naive ones generally showed larger estimated richness than memory ones. Naive CD4 clonotypes overlapped across several donors at roughly 4.5%.

Researchers ran the assay at a deep level. The authors loaded roughly 200 ng DNA, 30,000 to 35,000 T cell genomes, into sorted-subset replicate PCRs. The data were produced by immunoSEQ multiplex PCR, yet TCRdb's version contains in-frame clones alone and is incomplete. The sample holds over a million clones; roughly 96% are singletons and the top ten take over 1%. Germline V gene sequence: CDR1 SGHNT, CDR2 YYREEE (reference sequence). This CDR3 region has 16 residues. Germline trimming cut 4 bases from V and 1 base from J; bases unmatched to any gene: 2. The receptor was derived from a man aged 25 to 45 in good health. V is TRBV5-4 and J is TRBJ2-2; TRBD2 aligns across 12 bases. Sequencing was performed on naive CD4+ T cells sorted from blood. The subset: CD45RA+ positively selected. The CDR3 region is CASSRGLAGNTGELFF. The CDR3 nucleotides are TGTGCCAGCAGCAGGGGACTAGCGGGGAACACCGGGGAGCTGTTTTTT. The variable domain in full, with the rest retrieved from reference TRBV5-4 and TRBJ2-2, is ETGVTQSPTHLIKTRGQQVTLRCSSQSGHNTVSWYQQALGQGPQFIFQYYREEENGRGNFPPRFSGLQFPNYSSELNVNALELDDSALYLCASSRGLAGNTGELFFGEGSRLTVL.